This T cell receptor beta chain was observed in a study of blood T cell repertoires in COVID-19. On the study more broadly: Sources were T cells, B-cell-depleted T cells, or PBMCs; the material itself was cDNA or gDNA.

Source study methods: Estimated nucleated cell counts came from reference gene primer amplification. Sequencing was performed with immunoSEQ multiplex PCR; in TCRdb, only in-frame clones are kept and a portion is missing. For V, J and clone size, that table is used; D and trimming come from the DNA. The table includes a few hundred thousand clones, roughly 90% detected once. Germline-derived CDR1 and CDR2 are MNHEY and SMNVEV (reference sequence). V lost 6 bases to trimming and J lost 1 base, with 9 bases between them. The CDR3 contains 13 residues. Participants spanned ages about 18 to 95 years and resided in 24 US areas. Participants had their cohort set by participant-reported clinical history.

The receptor was derived from a woman in her twenties or thirties who had recovered from COVID-19. The J gene is TRBJ1-1, the V gene TRBV27, with TRBD1 as a possible D gene (5 bases). The sample consisted of PBMCs or T cells enriched from blood (not recorded which). In DNA form, the CDR3 reads TGTGCCAGCAGCCCCCAGGGGAACACTGAAGCTTTCTTT. Encoded protein: CASSPQGNTEAFF.